The next 21 T cell receptor beta chains were all read from a single sample in a study of T cell repertoires in cytomegalovirus infection. No antigen has been assigned to these receptors. One entry per CDR3 protein, called by TCRdb with MiXCR from the reads. The profile shows about 770,000 distinct CDR3 sequences, 25% to 30% of them singletons. This material consisted of cultured CD8+ T cells from PBMCs, taken from culture after CMV antigen stimulation. The receptors here all came from a human donor in good health (CMV status not recorded). Some clones in this sample may be carry-over from other donors' samples.

This clonotype was seen only a few times. The chain recombines TRBV19 with TRBJ1-2, with 11 bases identical to TRBD1. The CDR3 has 14 residues. Germline assignment: CDR1 LNHDA and CDR2 SQIVND (reference sequence). With 10 bases clipped from V and 4 bases from J, the junction kept 8 bases outside the gene matches. DNA of the CDR3: TGTGCCACCGAGGGACAGGGGGTCGGCTATGGCTACACCTTC. It specifies CATEGQGVGYGYTF. Together with reference TRBV19 and TRBJ1-2, the CDR3 gives the full variable domain: DGGITQSPKYLFRKEGQNVTLSCEQNLNHDAMYWYRQDPGQGLRLIYYSQIVNDFQKGDIAEGYSVSREKKESFPLTVTSAQKNPTAFYLCATEGQGVGYGYTFGSGTRLTVV.

The chain combines TRBV7-9 with TRBJ1-2; tentatively, D is TRBD1 (6 bases). V lost 5 bases and J lost 4, with 17 bases in between. The CDR3 totals 15 residues. The germline V gene has CDR1 SEHNR and CDR2 FQNEAQ (reference sequence). The CDR3, as DNA: TGTGCCAGCAGCACCGGACAGCATACTGTCTATGGCTACACCTTC. Its protein product is CASSTGQHTVYGYTF.

About this clonotype: A read error may account for a junction end that differs from germline. This rearrangement joins TRBV7-3 to TRBJ1-1, with D tentatively TRBD1 (5 bases). CDR3 length equals 14 residues. Germline V CDR1 and CDR2: SGHTA, FQGTGA. CDR3 DNA sequence: TGTGCCAACAGCTTTGGGGCAGGGCCTGATGAAGCTTTCTTT. Protein sequence: CANSFGAGPDEAFF. Variable domain in full (rest from reference TRBV7-3 and TRBJ1-1): GAGVSQTPSNKVTEKGKYVELRCDPISGHTALYWYRQSLGQGPEFLIYFQGTGAADDSGLPNDRFFAVRPEGSVSTLKIQRTERGDSAVYLCANSFGAGPDEAFFGQGTRLTVV.

This clonotype appeared a few times. The rearrangement links TRBV5-1 to TRBJ1-5; D remains unclear. V was trimmed by 2 bases and J by 6 bases, leaving 9 bases between them. The CDR3 has 13 amino acids. Germline loops: CDR1 SGHRS, CDR2 YFSETQ. Written as DNA, the CDR3 is TGCGCCAGCAGCTTCGGTAAAGGTCAGCCCCAGCATTTT. Amino acid sequence: CASSFGKGQPQHF.

This clonotype was seen more than once but under ten times. The chain combines TRBV6-5 with TRBJ2-5, with 7 bases identical to TRBD2. This CDR3 is built from 13 residues. V lost 2 bases, J lost 3 bases, and 0 bases stayed unmatched. Germline V gene data show CDR1 as MNHEY and CDR2 as SVGAGI. The chain's CDR3 is CASSYGLEETQYF. DNA of the CDR3: TGTGCCAGCAGTTACGGACTAGAAGAGACCCAGTACTTC.

The chain joins TRBV10-3 to TRBJ2-7; possibly TRBD2 for D (5 bases). This CDR3 comprises 12 residues. Germline V lookup: CDR1 ENHRY, CDR2 SYGVKD. Trimming pared 7 bases from V and 7 bases from J, leaving 14 bases between. The CDR3, as DNA: TGTGCCATCACCGGCCCACGGGGTGAGCAGTACGTC. It yields the protein CAITGPRGEQYV.

This clonotype was observed a few times. V and J are TRBV19 and TRBJ1-1, with D uncertain. The CDR3 consists of 11 residues. V was cut by 2 bases and J by 8 bases, with 6 bases left in between. Per germline, CDR1 LNHDA and CDR2 SQIVND (reference sequence). DNA of the CDR3: TGTGCCAGTAGTATATCTTCCGAAGCTTTCTTT. Protein product: CASSISSEAFF.

The gene calls are TRBV6-5 and TRBJ2-3, with D perhaps assigned TRBD1 or TRBD2 (6 bases each). Between the trimmed V and J ends, which lost 7 bases and 3 bases, there was a span of 17 bases. Germline CDR1 reads MNHEY; CDR2 reads SVGAGI. The CDR3 has 15 amino acids. The CDR3 region is CASTHRGPGTDTQYF. CDR3 nucleotides: TGTGCCAGCACCCACCGGGGGCCAGGGACAGATACGCAGTATTTT.

This clonotype was seen ten or more times. The chain uses TRBV7-6 and TRBJ2-3; 8 bases match TRBD2. Germline CDR1 is SGHVS and CDR2 is FNYEAQ. J was trimmed by 2 bases and V by 5 bases; bases with no gene match: 6. The CDR3 loop spans 15 amino acids. The CDR3 sequence: CASSKTGRDTDTQYF. As DNA, the CDR3 is TGTGCCAGCAGCAAGACCGGGAGGGACACAGATACGCAGTATTTT. Filled out from reference TRBV7-6 and TRBJ2-3, the complete variable domain reads GAGVSQSPRYKVTKRGQDVALRCDPISGHVSLYWYRQALGQGPEFLTYFNYEAQQDKSGLPNDRFSAERPEGSISTLTIQRTEQRDSAMYRCASSKTGRDTDTQYFGPGTRLTVL.

The chain has TRBV5-4 and TRBJ1-5; D gene unclear. Germline CDR1 reads SGHNT; CDR2 reads YYREEE (reference sequence). The CDR3 runs 15 residues. The CDR3 sequence is CAKILVGHKYQPQHF. In DNA form, the CDR3 reads TGTGCGAAGATCTTGGTCGGGCACAAGTATCAGCCCCAGCATTTT.

This clonotype was counted a single time. The genes are TRBV6-5 and TRBJ1-1, with D unresolved. This CDR3 region has 13 residues. With 0 bases removed from V and 8 bases from J, the gap between germline ends came to 10 bases. Germline loops: CDR1 MNHEY, CDR2 SVGAGI. The CDR3 here is CASSYSSRSEAFF. CDR3 sequence (DNA): TGTGCCAGCAGTTACTCGAGTAGGAGCGAAGCTTTCTTT.

Comment on this clonotype: The junction differs from germline at one of its ends, possibly a read error. The chain links TRBV6-5 to TRBJ1-2; a possible D gene is TRBD1 (6 bases). Germline V gives CDR1 MNHEY, CDR2 SVGAGI. The CDR3 is 15 residues long. The CDR3: CASLGMGGSNYGYAF. CDR3 DNA: TGTGCCAGCCTCGGCATGGGGGGCTCTAACTATGGCTACGCCTTC.

The V and J genes are TRBV29-1 and TRBJ1-1; no clear D gene. Trimming cost V 5 bases and J 5 bases, with 9 bases left between them. The CDR3 totals 11 residues. Germline V gene sequence: CDR1 SQVTM, CDR2 ANQGSEA. CDR3 region: CSVSLETEAFF. CDR3 nucleotide sequence: TGCAGCGTTAGTTTGGAGACTGAAGCTTTCTTT.

This clonotype was counted a few times. The CDR3 sequence is CASSPDRHQPQHF. The CDR3 region has the DNA TGTGCCAGCAGCCCGGACAGGCATCAGCCCCAGCATTTT. The V and J genes are TRBV7-9 and TRBJ1-5; 7 nucleotides agree with TRBD1. Germline values: CDR1 SEHNR, CDR2 FQNEAQ (reference sequence). The CDR3 runs to 13 residues. V shed 5 bases and J 5 bases; nucleotides not matched to a gene: 3.

In this sample, this clonotype turned up a few times. V usage is TRBV6-2 or TRBV6-3 and J usage is TRBJ2-3; possibly TRBD2 for D (6 bases). The CDR3 length is 13 residues. V lost 1 base and J 11 bases, leaving 13 bases between the germline ends. Germline V gene sequence: CDR1 MNHEY, CDR2 SVGEGT. The CDR3 nucleotides read TGTGCCAGCAGTTACTTTTCGGACTACTTGCAGTATTTT. It is translated as CASSYFSDYLQYF.

This rearrangement joins TRBV19 to TRBJ2-1; 9 nucleotides line up with TRBD1. CDR3 length: 16 amino acids. Germline V gene data show CDR1 as LNHDA and CDR2 as SQIVND (reference sequence). The V segment lost 3 bases and the J segment 7 bases; nucleotides outside the gene matches: 10. The CDR3 here is CASSIGQGRDVNEQFF. As DNA, the CDR3 is TGTGCCAGTAGTATTGGACAGGGGCGCGATGTGAATGAGCAGTTCTTC.

The table lists this clonotype with a few counts. The chain employs TRBV12-3 or TRBV12-4 and TRBJ2-2; D tentatively reads TRBD1 or TRBD2 (5 bases each). This CDR3 comprises 16 residues. Trimming took 6 bases from V and 1 from J, leaving 15 bases between them. The CDR3 sequence is CASSPERGMNTGELFF. The CDR3 bases are TGTGCCAGCAGCCCCGAGAGGGGCATGAACACCGGGGAGCTGTTTTTT.

The chain recombines TRBV9 with TRBJ2-1; no definite D call. With 0 bases removed from V and 6 bases from J, the gap between germline ends came to 4 bases. The CDR3 is made up of 12 amino acids. CDR1 is SGDLS and CDR2 is YYNGEE in the germline V gene. The chain's CDR3 is CASSVGSNEQFF. In DNA, the CDR3 is TGTGCCAGCAGCGTAGGCAGCAATGAGCAGTTCTTC.

This clonotype was counted only a few times. The chain uses TRBV6-1 and TRBJ2-2; a weak D match, TRBD1 (6 bases). V lost 8 bases and J 0 bases, leaving 10 bases between the germline ends. Germline loops: CDR1 MNHNS, CDR2 SASEGT. The CDR3 loop spans 14 amino acids. The CDR3 coding sequence is TGTGCCAGCTGGGACACAACGAACACCGGGGAGCTGTTTTTT. This translates into CASWDTTNTGELFF.

This CDR3 reads CASSYSPTSGGYNEQFF. CDR3 DNA: TGTGCCAGCAGTTACTCCCCTACTAGCGGGGGTTACAATGAGCAGTTCTTC. This rearrangement joins TRBV6-2 or TRBV6-3 to TRBJ2-1; 11 positions agree with TRBD2. Germline trimming cut 0 bases from V and 4 bases from J; bases unmatched to any gene: 5. Germline CDR1 and CDR2: MNHEY and SVGEGT. This CDR3 spans 17 amino acids.

This clonotype was observed a handful of times. The chain uses TRBV4-3 and TRBJ1-2; weak D call: TRBD1 (5 bases). V gave up 3 bases and J gave up 2 bases, with 10 bases separating them. The germline CDR1 and CDR2 sequences are LGHNA and YSLEER. CDR3 length equals 14 residues. The CDR3 bases are TGCGCCAGCAGCCAGCGACAGCAAAACTATGGCTACACCTTC. Translation gives CASSQRQQNYGYTF.